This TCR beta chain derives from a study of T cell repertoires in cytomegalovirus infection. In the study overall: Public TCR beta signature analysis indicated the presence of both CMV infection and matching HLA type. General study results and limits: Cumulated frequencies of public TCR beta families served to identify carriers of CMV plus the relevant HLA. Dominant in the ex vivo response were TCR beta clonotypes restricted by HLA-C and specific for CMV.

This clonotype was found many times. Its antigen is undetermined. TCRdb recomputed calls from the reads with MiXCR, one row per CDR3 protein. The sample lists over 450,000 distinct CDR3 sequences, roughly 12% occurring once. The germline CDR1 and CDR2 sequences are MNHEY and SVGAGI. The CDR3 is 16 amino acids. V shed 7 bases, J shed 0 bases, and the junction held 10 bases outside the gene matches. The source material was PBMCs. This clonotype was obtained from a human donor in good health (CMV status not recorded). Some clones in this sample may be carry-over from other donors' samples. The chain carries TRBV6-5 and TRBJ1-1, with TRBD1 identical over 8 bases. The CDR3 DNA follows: TGTGCCAGCATCAACGGGGCAGGGGGCATGAACACTGAAGCTTTCTTT. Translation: CASINGAGGMNTEAFF.